This paragraph reports one T cell receptor (beta chain). This clone appeared a few times. What this receptor recognizes is not known. No much larger clone exists at a distance of one base, and base qualities are not known. The data were obtained in a study of PD-L1 blockade in urothelial cancer (dated by TCRdb to 2016 to 2017). As for the study more broadly: Every patient began therapy in about 2014 and was given atezolizumab 1,200 mg intravenously every 3 weeks. A median of roughly 140,000 T cells and 80,000 to 95,000 unique TCRs was obtained from blood samples, and a median clonality of roughly 0.08 was observed. Durable clinical benefit meant progression-free survival longer than 6 months, and TCR features were also tested against progression-free and overall survival. The study, an exploratory multi-omic analysis, examined somatic, immune and clinical correlates of response to PD-L1 blockade with atezolizumab in urothelial cancer. An ECOG performance status of 0 or 1 was recorded for the patients, and 0 to 3 prior chemotherapy regimens had been received by the patients. Blood samples were analyzed 3 weeks after the start of treatment (second dose) and 6 weeks after the start of treatment. Over 28 patients had pretreatment blood TCR-seq, about 25 had at least one posttreatment blood collection, and about 25 had tumor TCR-seq. Durable clinical benefit was achieved by nine patients but not by the remaining 20. About nine tenths of the roughly 29 patients were males with bladder-origin urothelial cancer, and about 60% of the roughly 29 reported a prior smoking history. TCR sequencing covered pretreatment tumor samples and matched, serially collected peripheral blood taken before and after atezolizumab treatment. In the same patients, pretreatment tumors underwent whole exome sequencing and RNA sequencing in addition to TCR sequencing.

Overall results and qualifications from the work: Small sample size (n of about 29) and many exploratory analyses mean the results are intended to be hypothesis-generating. At 3 weeks after the start of treatment, tumor-associated TCR clones in peripheral blood had expanded more in patients with durable benefit (n of about 22, p = 0.022). A pretreatment peripheral blood TCR clonality below the median was linked to improved progression-free and overall survival.

Including cysteine and phenylalanine, the CDR3 has 13 amino acids. Only the CDR3 DNA stays, 39 bases, in frame from base 1. V is cut by 9 bases and J by 2 bases, and the space between the germline ends is 8 bases. As encoded in the germline V gene (reference sequence), CDR1 is MNHEY while CDR2 is SMNVEV. The cohort comprised 25 to 35 patients with locally advanced or metastatic urothelial carcinoma treated at Memorial Sloan Kettering on a trial protocol. Peripheral blood mononuclear cells were collected pretreatment and during treatment, at between 1 and 8 total time points per patient. The Qiagen DNeasy Blood extraction kit was used to purify genomic DNA from total PBMCs and tumor samples. PBMCs were collected pretreatment and during treatment and were isolated and stored as previously described. Synthetic TCR analog templates were spiked into each PCR so that absolute template abundance could be estimated from read counts. Using the immunoSEQ assay, TCRbeta CDR3 regions were amplified from genomic DNA with bias-controlled V and J gene primers. Rearranged TCRbeta segments were sequenced at approximately 20X coverage. Concerning the study's data processing: Clustering was used to correct sequencing errors, and CDR3s were annotated against IMGT so that V, D and J genes could be assigned. Downstream analyses used only productive TCRbeta rearrangements and left out out-of-frame or stop-codon sequences. To compute clonality, Shannon entropy was normalized by the log of the number of unique productive sequences and then subtracted from one. Clones differing between time points or between blood and tumor were identified using Fisher's exact test with Benjamini-Hochberg correction, with an adjusted p below 0.01 applied as the threshold. The table comes from immuneACCESS by way of TCRdb, which keeps in-frame sequences with V and J called. Part of the clones is missing from these tables; in studies checked, under half for an unresolved V gene and the rest for unknown reasons. The D gene and trimming were derived from the DNA, and the V and J assignments and clone size from that table. Across this sample there are tens of thousands of clones, with 65% to 90% seen only once. About 31% of the sample goes to the ten largest clones.

The sample here was PBMCs, taken around atezolizumab (anti-PD-L1) treatment. This TCR derives from a man in his 60s with urothelial cancer. Rearrangement joined TRBV27 to TRBJ2-6, with the D gene call left open. The CDR3 loop reads CASRGAGANVLTF. The base sequence is TGTGCCAGTCGAGGAGCTGGGGCCAACGTCCTGACTTTC.